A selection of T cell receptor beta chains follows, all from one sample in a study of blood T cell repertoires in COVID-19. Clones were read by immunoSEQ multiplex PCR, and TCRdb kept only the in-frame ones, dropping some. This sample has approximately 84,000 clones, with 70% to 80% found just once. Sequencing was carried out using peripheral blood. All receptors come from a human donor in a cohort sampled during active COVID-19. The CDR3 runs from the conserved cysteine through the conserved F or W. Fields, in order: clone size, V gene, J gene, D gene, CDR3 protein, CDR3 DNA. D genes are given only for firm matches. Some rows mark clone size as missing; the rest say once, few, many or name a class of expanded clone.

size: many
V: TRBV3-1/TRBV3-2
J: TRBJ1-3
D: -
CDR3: CASSQGRPSSGNTIYF
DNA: TGTGCCAGCAGCCAAGGCAGGCCGAGCTCTGGAAACACCATATATTTT

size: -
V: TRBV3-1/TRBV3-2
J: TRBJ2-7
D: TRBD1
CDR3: CASSHTPGQGAYEQYF
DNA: TGTGCCAGCAGCCACACCCCGGGACAGGGGGCCTACGAGCAGTACTTC

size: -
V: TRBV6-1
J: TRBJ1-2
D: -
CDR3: CASSERGNYGYTF
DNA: TGTGCCAGCAGTGAAAGGGGGAACTATGGCTACACCTTC

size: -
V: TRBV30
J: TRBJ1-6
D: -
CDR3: CAWRGNSPLHF
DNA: TGTGCCTGGAGGGGCAATTCACCCCTCCACTTT

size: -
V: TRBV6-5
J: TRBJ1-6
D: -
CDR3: CGGGRSSYNSPLHF
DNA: TGTGGGGGGGGGCGGAGCTCCTATAATTCACCCCTCCACTTT

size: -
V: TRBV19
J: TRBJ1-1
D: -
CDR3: CASSITVGAEAFF
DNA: TGTGCCAGTAGTATCACGGTGGGAGCTGAAGCTTTCTTT

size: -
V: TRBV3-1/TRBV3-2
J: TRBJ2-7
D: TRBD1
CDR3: CASSRPGQGTYEQYF
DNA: TGTGCCAGCAGCCGACCGGGACAGGGAACCTACGAGCAGTACTTC

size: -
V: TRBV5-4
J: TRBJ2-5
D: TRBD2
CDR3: CASTSGRGRETQYF
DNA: TGTGCCAGCACCTCTGGGAGGGGCCGAGAGACCCAGTACTTC

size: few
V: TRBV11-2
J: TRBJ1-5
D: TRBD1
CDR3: CASSLGGTGNQPQHF
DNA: TGTGCCAGCAGCTTAGGCGGGACAGGCAATCAGCCCCAGCATTTT

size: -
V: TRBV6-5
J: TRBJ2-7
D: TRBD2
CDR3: CASSYRGGPDGDEQYF
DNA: TGTGCCAGCAGTTATCGGGGGGGCCCCGATGGGGACGAGCAGTACTTC

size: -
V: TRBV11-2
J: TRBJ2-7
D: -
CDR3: CASSLVGSGFYEQYF
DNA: TGTGCCAGCAGCTTAGTTGGTAGCGGTTTCTACGAGCAGTACTTC

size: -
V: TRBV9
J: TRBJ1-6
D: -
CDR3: CASSSRGWSETNSPLHF
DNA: TGTGCCAGCAGCTCCCGTGGGTGGAGCGAAACTAATTCACCCCTCCACTTT

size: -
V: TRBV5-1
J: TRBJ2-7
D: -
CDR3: CASSLFPGDYEQYF
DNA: TGCGCCAGCAGCTTGTTCCCAGGGGACTACGAGCAGTACTTC

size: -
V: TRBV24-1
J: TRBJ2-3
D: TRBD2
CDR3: CATSERLAGGFGTQYF
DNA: TGTGCCACCAGTGAACGGCTAGCGGGGGGCTTCGGTACGCAGTATTTT

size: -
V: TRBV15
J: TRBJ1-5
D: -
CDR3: CATSRGWGRGQPQHF
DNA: TGTGCCACCAGCAGAGGATGGGGGAGGGGTCAGCCCCAGCATTTT

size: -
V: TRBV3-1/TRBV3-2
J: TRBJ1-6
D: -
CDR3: CASSPLPRSGGFLGSPLHF
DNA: TGTGCCAGCAGCCCCTTGCCCAGATCTGGTGGGTTTCTGGGCTCACCCCTCCACTTT

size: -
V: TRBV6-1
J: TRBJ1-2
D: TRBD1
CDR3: CASSESTGGANGYTF
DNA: TGTGCCAGCAGTGAATCGACAGGGGGCGCGAATGGCTACACCTTC

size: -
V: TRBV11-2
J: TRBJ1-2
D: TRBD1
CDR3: CASSLDPGTGYGYTF
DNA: TGTGCCAGCAGCTTAGACCCCGGGACAGGGTATGGCTACACCTTC

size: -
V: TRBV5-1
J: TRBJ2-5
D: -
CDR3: CASSLEGRGEETQYF
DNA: TGCGCCAGCAGCTTGGAGGGCAGGGGTGAAGAGACCCAGTACTTC

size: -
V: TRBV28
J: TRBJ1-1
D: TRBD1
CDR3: CASSLGTGVPNTEAFF
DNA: TGTGCCAGCAGTTTGGGGACAGGGGTCCCCAACACTGAAGCTTTCTTT

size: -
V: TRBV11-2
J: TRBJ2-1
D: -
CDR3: CASSLARLEQFF
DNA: TGTGCCAGCAGCTTAGCTAGATTGGAGCAGTTCTTC

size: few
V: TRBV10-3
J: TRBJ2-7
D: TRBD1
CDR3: CAISQSGGHEQYF
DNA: TGTGCCATCAGTCAGTCAGGGGGCCACGAGCAGTACTTC

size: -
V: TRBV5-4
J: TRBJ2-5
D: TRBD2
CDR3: CASSLGLAGTGSQYF
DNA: TGTGCCAGCAGCTTGGGACTAGCGGGAACAGGGTCCCAGTACTTC